What follows are 11 T cell receptor beta chains derived from one specimen sequenced in a study of technical replicates of blood from a few donors. Assay used: immunoSEQ multiplex PCR; TCRdb lists only in-frame clones, some missing. Of some 70,000 clones detected, roughly 93% appear once; the ten largest clones hold 0.35% to 0.45%. Sequencing used T cells isolated from PBMCs. All receptors derive from a human donor in good health.

The CDR3 sequence is CARGGHEQYF. CDR3 coding DNA: TGTGCCCGGGGGGGCCACGAGCAGTACTTC. The chain is built from TRBV2 and TRBJ2-7; the match to TRBD2 covers 8 bases. The germline V gene encodes CDR1 SNHLY and CDR2 FYNNEI. The CDR3 sequence is 10 residues long. V trimming: 11 bases; J trimming: 5 bases; junction bases outside the gene matches: 2.

This clone was counted between two and nine times. This chain joins TRBV19 and TRBJ2-7; maybe TRBD1 (6 bases). V shed 5 bases and J shed 4 bases, with 18 bases lying between them. Germline-derived CDR1 and CDR2 are LNHDA and SQIVND (reference sequence). The CDR3 extends over 15 amino acids. This CDR3 is CASSEQGGERYEQYF. The CDR3 region has the DNA TGTGCCAGTAGTGAGCAAGGGGGAGAGAGATACGAGCAGTACTTC.

The CDR3 DNA is TGTGCCAGCAGTGAAGGGGTAGCGGGAGTTGCGGGAGAGACCCAGTACTTC. As protein: CASSEGVAGVAGETQYF. V gene TRBV6-1 combines with J gene TRBJ2-5, with 9 positions matching TRBD2. After removal of 1 base from V and 4 bases from J, the junction contained 10 bases not matched to a gene. From germline, CDR1 is MNHNS and CDR2 SASEGT. CDR3 length: 17 residues.

The genes are TRBV2 and TRBJ2-2; D ambiguous. V lost 5 bases and J 4 bases, leaving 11 bases between the germline ends. The germline V gene encodes CDR1 SNHLY and CDR2 FYNNEI. The CDR3 is 14 residues long. The CDR3 here is CASSPHRLTGELFF. The CDR3 DNA sequence: TGTGCCAGCAGTCCTCATAGACTCACCGGGGAGCTGTTTTTT.

V usage is TRBV6-1 and J usage is TRBJ1-4, with 8 positions matching TRBD1. Trimming took 5 bases from V and 8 from J; bases not matched to a gene: 10. This CDR3 has 15 amino acids. The germline V gene has CDR1 MNHNS and CDR2 SASEGT. The CDR3 sequence: CASSWGTGQTEKLFF. In DNA, the CDR3 is TGTGCCAGCAGTTGGGGGACAGGTCAAACAGAAAAACTGTTTTTT.

In nucleotides, the CDR3 is TGTGCCAGCAGCTACTGGGGCGGAAAAGGGAATGAGCAGTTCTTC. Translated, it gives CASSYWGGKGNEQFF. The J gene is TRBJ2-1, the V gene TRBV2, with a tentative D call TRBD1 (5 bases). This CDR3 has 15 amino acids. CDR1 SNHLY and CDR2 FYNNEI come from the germline V gene. Trimming took 6 bases from V and 7 from J, leaving 19 bases between them.

The rearrangement joins TRBV5-4 to TRBJ2-1; 10 bases line up with TRBD1. The V segment lost 1 base and the J segment 1 base; nucleotides outside the gene matches: 8. Germline V CDR1 and CDR2: SGHNT, YYREEE (reference sequence). The CDR3 extends over 18 amino acids. CDR3 loop: CASSLLLGTGDSYNEQFF. In DNA, the CDR3 is TGTGCCAGCAGCTTGCTTTTGGGGACAGGGGATTCCTACAATGAGCAGTTCTTC.

This chain joins TRBV14 and TRBJ2-7, with TRBD1 identical over 9 bases. CDR1 and CDR2 (germline): SGHDN, FVKESK. The CDR3 length is 16 residues. The J segment lost 1 base and the V segment lost 7 bases, leaving 11 bases of the junction unmatched. The CDR3 reads CASTSLRDRESYEQYF. The CDR3 region has the DNA TGTGCCAGCACCTCCCTCCGGGACAGGGAATCCTACGAGCAGTACTTC.

This clone was observed a single time. V gene TRBV28 combines with J gene TRBJ2-7; 11 nucleotides align to TRBD2. CDR1 is MDHEN, CDR2 SYDVKM, per germline. Germline trimming cut 10 bases from V and 4 bases from J; bases unmatched to any gene: 3. The CDR3 sequence is 12 residues long. CDR3 in DNA: TGTGCCACCAGGACTAGCGGGTACGAGCAGTACTTC. Its translation: CATRTSGYEQYF.

The chain uses TRBV11-1 and TRBJ1-5; D not certain. CDR1 and CDR2 from the germline V gene are SGHAT and FQDESV (reference sequence). Trimming removed 8 bases at V and 0 bases at J, with 8 bases between. The CDR3 loop spans 13 amino acids. For the CDR3, the DNA is TGTGCCAGCTCGCGTTTTAGCAATCAGCCCCAGCATTTT. This sequence encodes CASSRFSNQPQHF.

This chain uses TRBV30 with TRBJ2-7; D perhaps matches TRBD2 (5 bases). The CDR3 has 13 residues. The germline gives CDR1 GTSNPN, CDR2 SVGIG (reference sequence). The germline V and J ends were trimmed by 0 bases and 3 bases, with 9 bases remaining between them. The CDR3 region has the DNA TGTGCCTGGAGTGTAGGACGGGGCTACGAGCAGTACTTC. Protein: CAWSVGRGYEQYF.